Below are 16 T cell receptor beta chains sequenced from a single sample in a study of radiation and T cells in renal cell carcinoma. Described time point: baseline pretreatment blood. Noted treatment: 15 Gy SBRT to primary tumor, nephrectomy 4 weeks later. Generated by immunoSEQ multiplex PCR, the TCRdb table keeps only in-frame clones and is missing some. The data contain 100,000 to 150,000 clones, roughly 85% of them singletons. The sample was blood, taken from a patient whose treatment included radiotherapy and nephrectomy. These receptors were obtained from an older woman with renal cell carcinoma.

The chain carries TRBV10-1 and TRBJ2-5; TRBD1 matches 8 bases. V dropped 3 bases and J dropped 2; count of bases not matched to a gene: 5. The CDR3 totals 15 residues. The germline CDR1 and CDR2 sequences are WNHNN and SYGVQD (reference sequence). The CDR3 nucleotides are TGCGCCAGCAGTGATCTACGACAGGGGCAAGAGACCCAGTACTTC. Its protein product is CASSDLRQGQETQYF.

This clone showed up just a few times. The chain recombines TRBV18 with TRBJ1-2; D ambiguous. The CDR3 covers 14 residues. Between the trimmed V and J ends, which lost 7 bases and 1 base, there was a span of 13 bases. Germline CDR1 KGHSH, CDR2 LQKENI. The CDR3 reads CASLSAWGNYGYTF. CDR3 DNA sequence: TGTGCCAGCTTATCAGCGTGGGGTAACTATGGCTACACCTTC.

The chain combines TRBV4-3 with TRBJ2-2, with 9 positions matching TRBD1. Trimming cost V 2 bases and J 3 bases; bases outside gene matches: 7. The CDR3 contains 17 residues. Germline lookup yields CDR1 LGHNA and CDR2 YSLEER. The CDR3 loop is CASSQRYRGLDTGELFF. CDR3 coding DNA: TGCGCCAGCAGCCAACGCTACAGGGGGCTAGACACCGGGGAGCTGTTTTTT.

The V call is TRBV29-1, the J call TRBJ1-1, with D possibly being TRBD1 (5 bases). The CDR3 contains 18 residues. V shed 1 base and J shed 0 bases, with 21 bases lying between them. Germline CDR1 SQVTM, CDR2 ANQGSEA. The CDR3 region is CSVEGGYGGRSMNTEAFF. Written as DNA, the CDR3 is TGCAGCGTTGAAGGTGGGTATGGGGGTCGGTCCATGAACACTGAAGCTTTCTTT.

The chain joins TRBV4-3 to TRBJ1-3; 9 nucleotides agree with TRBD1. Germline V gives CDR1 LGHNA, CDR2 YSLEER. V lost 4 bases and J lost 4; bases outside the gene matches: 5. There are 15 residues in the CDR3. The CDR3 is CASSLQGAGGNTIYF. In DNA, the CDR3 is TGCGCCAGCAGCCTACAGGGGGCGGGGGGAAACACCATATATTTT.

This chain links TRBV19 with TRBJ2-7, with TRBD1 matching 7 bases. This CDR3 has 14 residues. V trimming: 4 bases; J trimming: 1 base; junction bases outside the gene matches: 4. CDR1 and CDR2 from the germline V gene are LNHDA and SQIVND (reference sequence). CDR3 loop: CASSKGDRSYEQYF. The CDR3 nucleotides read TGTGCCAGTAGTAAAGGGGACAGATCCTACGAGCAGTACTTC.

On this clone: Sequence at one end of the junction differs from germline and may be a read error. CDR3: CASSLYPYNEQFF. The CDR3 DNA follows: TGTGCTAGCAGCTTATATCCTTACAATGAGCAGTTCTTC. This chain joins TRBV7-7 and TRBJ2-1; D uncertain. The CDR3 is made up of 13 amino acids. Germline loops: CDR1 SSHAT, CDR2 FNYEAQ (reference sequence).

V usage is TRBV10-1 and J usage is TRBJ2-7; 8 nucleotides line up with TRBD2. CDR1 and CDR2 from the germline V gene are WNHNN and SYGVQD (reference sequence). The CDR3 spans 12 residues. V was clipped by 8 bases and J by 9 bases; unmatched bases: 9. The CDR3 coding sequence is TGCGCCAGCTCACTCGGGGGGGGATGGCAGTACTTC. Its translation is CASSLGGGWQYF.

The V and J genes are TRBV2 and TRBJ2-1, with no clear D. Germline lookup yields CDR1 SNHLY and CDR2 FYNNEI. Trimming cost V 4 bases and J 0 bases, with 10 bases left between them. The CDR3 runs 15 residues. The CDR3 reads CASSGAGTSYNEQFF. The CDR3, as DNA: TGTGCCAGCAGTGGAGCAGGAACCTCCTACAATGAGCAGTTCTTC.

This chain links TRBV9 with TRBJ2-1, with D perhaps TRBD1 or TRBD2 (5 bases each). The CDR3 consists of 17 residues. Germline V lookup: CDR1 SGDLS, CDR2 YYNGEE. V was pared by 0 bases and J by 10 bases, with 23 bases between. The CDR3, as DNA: TGTGCCAGCAGCGTAGCTACCGGGGCCGAATCCGGCGGGGAGCAGTTCTTC. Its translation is CASSVATGAESGGEQFF.

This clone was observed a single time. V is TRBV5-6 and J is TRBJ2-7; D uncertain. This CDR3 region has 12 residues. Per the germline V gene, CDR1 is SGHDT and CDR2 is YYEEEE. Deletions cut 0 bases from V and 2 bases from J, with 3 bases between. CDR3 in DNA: TGTGCCAGCAGCTTGGTAGCCTACGAGCAGTACTTC. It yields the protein CASSLVAYEQYF.

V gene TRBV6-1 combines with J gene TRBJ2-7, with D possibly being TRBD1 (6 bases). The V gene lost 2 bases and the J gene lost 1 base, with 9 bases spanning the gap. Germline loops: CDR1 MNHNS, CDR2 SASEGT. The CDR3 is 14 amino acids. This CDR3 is CASSEQGSSYEQYF. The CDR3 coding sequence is TGTGCCAGCAGTGAACAGGGGTCATCCTACGAGCAGTACTTC.

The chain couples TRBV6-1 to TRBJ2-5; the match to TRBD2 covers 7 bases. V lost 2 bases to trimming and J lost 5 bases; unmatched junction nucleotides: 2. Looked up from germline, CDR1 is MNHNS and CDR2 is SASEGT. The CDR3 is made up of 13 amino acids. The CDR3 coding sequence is TGTGCCAGCAGTGAAAGGGAGGGGGAGACCCAGTACTTC. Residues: CASSEREGETQYF.

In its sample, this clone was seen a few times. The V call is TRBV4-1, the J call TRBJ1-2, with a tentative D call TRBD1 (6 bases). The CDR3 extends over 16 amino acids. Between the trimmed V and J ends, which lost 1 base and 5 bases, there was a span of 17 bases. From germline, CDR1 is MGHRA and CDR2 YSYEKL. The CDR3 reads CASSQVTGPPTYGYTF. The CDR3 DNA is TGCGCCAGCAGCCAAGTGACAGGACCGCCAACATATGGCTACACCTTC.

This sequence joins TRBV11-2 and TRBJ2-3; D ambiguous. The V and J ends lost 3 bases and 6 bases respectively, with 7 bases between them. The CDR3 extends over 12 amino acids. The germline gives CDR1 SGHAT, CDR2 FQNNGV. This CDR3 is CASSFARDTQYF. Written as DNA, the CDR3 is TGTGCCAGCAGCTTCGCGCGGGATACGCAGTATTTT.

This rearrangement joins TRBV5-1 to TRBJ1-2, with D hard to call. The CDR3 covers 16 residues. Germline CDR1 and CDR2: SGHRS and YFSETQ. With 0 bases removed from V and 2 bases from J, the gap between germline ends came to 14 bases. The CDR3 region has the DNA TGCGCCAGCAGCTTGGATCCGGCCTCGGTGAACTATGGCTACACCTTC. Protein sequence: CASSLDPASVNYGYTF.